This is a list of T cell receptor beta chains from one sample in a study of blood T cell repertoires in COVID-19. Sequencing used immunoSEQ multiplex PCR; TCRdb keeps in-frame clones, though not all of them. The top ten hold less than 15% of the sample, which has about 200,000 clones, approximately 80% seen once. The sequenced sample consisted of peripheral blood. The receptor set was obtained from a human donor in a cohort sampled during active COVID-19. Both conserved end residues are part of each CDR3. The D gene is left open where the match is weak. Clone size is not always given. Where it is, it says once, few, many or a class for expanded clones.

>TRBD2|NA|TRBJ2-1|TRBV4-1
TGCGCCAGCAGCCAAGATACTAGCGCTTACAATGAGCAGTTCTTC
CASSQDTSAYNEQFF
>NA|NA|TRBJ2-5|TRBV5-4
TGTGCCAGCAGCTGGGGGGCGGGGGCTAAAGAGACCCAGTACTTC
CASSWGAGAKETQYF
>TRBD2|NA|TRBJ2-1|TRBV9
TGTGCCAGCAGCCCCTGGGCTAGCGGGAGGTTGTATGAGCAGTTCTTC
CASSPWASGRLYEQFF
>NA|NA|TRBJ2-1|TRBV29-1
TGCAGCGCTCCAGGGAAAACGAGATACAATGAGCAGTTCTTC
CSAPGKTRYNEQFF
>NA|few|TRBJ1-4|TRBV20-1
TGCAGTGCCGCCAGGGGTGAAAAACTGTTTTTT
CSAARGEKLFF
>NA|NA|TRBJ2-2|TRBV3-1/TRBV3-2
TGTGCCAGCAGCCAAGGACAGGGGAGGGTCTCCGGGGAGCTGTTTTTT
CASSQGQGRVSGELFF
>NA|NA|TRBJ2-7|TRBV5-4
TGTGCCAGCAGTCACTACAGGAGACCTGATACGGAGCAGTACTTC
CASSHYRRPDTEQYF
>NA|NA|TRBJ2-6|TRBV24-1
TGTGCCACCAGTGATTCCCCAGGGCCTCGGTGGGTTGGGGCCAACGTCCTGACTTTC
CATSDSPGPRWVGANVLTF
>NA|once|TRBJ1-6|TRBV4-2
TGTGCCAGCAGCCAAGGAACCGCGCTGAGCTCCTATAATTCACCCCTCCACTTT
CASSQGTALSSYNSPLHF
>NA|NA|TRBJ2-1|TRBV7-6
TGTGCCAGCAGCCCCAGGACAGCGAACAATGAGCAGTTCTTC
CASSPRTANNEQFF
>NA|NA|TRBJ2-1|TRBV2
TGTGCCGGCTGGGGCGATTCAGGGTACAATGAGCAGTTCTTC
CAGWGDSGYNEQFF
>TRBD2|NA|TRBJ2-7|TRBV30
TGTGCCTGGAGTGTACAAGAACCGGGACTAGCGGGGAGTTCCTACGAGCAGTACTTC
CAWSVQEPGLAGSSYEQYF
>NA|NA|TRBJ2-7|TRBV15
TGTGCCACCAGCAGAGGGCTAGCGAGCTACGAGCAGTACTTC
CATSRGLASYEQYF
>NA|NA|TRBJ2-5|TRBV7-9
TGTGCCAGCAGCTTAGTAATGTGGAGTGAGACCCAGTACTTC
CASSLVMWSETQYF
>TRBD2|NA|TRBJ2-4|TRBV14
TGTGCCAGCAGCGCTAGCGGGACCCCCGGGGGCATTCAGTACTTC
CASSASGTPGGIQYF
>NA|NA|TRBJ2-7|TRBV5-1
TGCGCCAGCAGCTTGGATCCTCTAAAGACTAACTACGAGCAGTACTTC
CASSLDPLKTNYEQYF
>NA|NA|TRBJ2-2|TRBV19
TGTGCCAGTAGTATAGCAGAAGGAGGGAACACCGGGGAGCTGTTTTTT
CASSIAEGGNTGELFF
>NA|NA|TRBJ2-2|TRBV28
TGTGCCAGCAGGGGCCCTAGGGGCCACACCGGGGAGCTGTTTTTT
CASRGPRGHTGELFF
>NA|NA|TRBJ1-1|TRBV5-1
TGCGCCAGCAGCTTGGACGGTCGGACTGAAGCTTTCTTT
CASSLDGRTEAFF
>NA|once|TRBJ2-6|TRBV2
TGTGCCAGCAGTGAAGCACAGGGATTCTATATTCAGTCTGGGGCCAACGTCCTGACTTTC
CASSEAQGFYIQSGANVLTF
>NA|NA|TRBJ2-7|TRBV5-3
TGTGCCAGAAGCTTGAGGGGGAACGAGCAGTACTTC
CARSLRGNEQYF
>TRBD2|NA|TRBJ2-2|TRBV30
TGTGCCTGGAGGGGACTAGCGGGCTCCACCGGGGAGCTGTTTTTT
CAWRGLAGSTGELFF
>TRBD1|NA|TRBJ2-7|TRBV11-2
TGTGCCAGCAGCTTAATGACAGGGCCCCACGAGCAGTACTTC
CASSLMTGPHEQYF
>TRBD2|NA|TRBJ2-3|TRBV7-7
TGTGCCAGCAGCTTGTCCGGGACTAACACAGATACGCAGTATTTT
CASSLSGTNTDTQYF
>NA|NA|TRBJ1-4|TRBV7-9
TGTGCCAGCAGCTCCCACGGGGGAGGGGAAAAACTGTTTTTT
CASSSHGGGEKLFF
>NA|NA|TRBJ2-5|TRBV5-1
TGCGCCAGCAGCTGGACCGGGACACGGAGAGAGACCCAGTACTTC
CASSWTGTRRETQYF
>NA|NA|TRBJ1-1|TRBV29-1
TGCAGCGTTGTCGAGGCGGAAGCTTTCTTT
CSVVEAEAFF
>NA|NA|TRBJ2-2|TRBV7-8
TGTGCCAGCAGCTTAGCGGGAGTGTTCACCGGGGAGCTGTTTTTT
CASSLAGVFTGELFF
>TRBD2|NA|TRBJ2-1|TRBV28
TGTGCCAGCAAAACTAGCGGTGGCTTCAATGAGCAGTTCTTC
CASKTSGGFNEQFF
>NA|NA|TRBJ2-1|TRBV29-1
TGCAGCGCAATAGCCTTCAGCTCCTACAATGAGCAGTTCTTC
CSAIAFSSYNEQFF
>NA|NA|TRBJ1-2|TRBV19
TGTGCCAGTAGTATTTCCCAGGGCTATGGCTACACCTTC
CASSISQGYGYTF
>NA|NA|TRBJ1-5|TRBV18
TGTGCCAGCTCACCATCGGGGGGTAGCAATCAGCCCCAGCATTTT
CASSPSGGSNQPQHF
>NA|NA|TRBJ1-1|TRBV3-1/TRBV3-2
TGTGCCAGCAGCTACTCCGGGGGAATGAACACTGAAGCTTTCTTT
CASSYSGGMNTEAFF
>NA|NA|TRBJ2-5|TRBV21-1
TGTGCCAGCAGCAAAGTGACTCAAATACGGGACAGGGACAATCAAGAGACCCAGTACTTC
CASSKVTQIRDRDNQETQYF
>NA|NA|TRBJ2-3|TRBV2
TGTGCCAGCAGTGAACAATACGGAGATACGCAGTATTTT
CASSEQYGDTQYF
>NA|NA|TRBJ2-7|TRBV27
TGTGCCAGCAGTTTATGGGGCAGCACCTACGAGCAGTACTTC
CASSLWGSTYEQYF
>NA|NA|TRBJ2-1|TRBV19
TGTGCCAGTAGTATTAGGTGGGAGGTCCCCAATGAGCAGTTCTTC
CASSIRWEVPNEQFF
>TRBD1|NA|TRBJ2-1|TRBV5-1
TGCGCCAGCAGCCCCCTCCAGGGGGCCTACAATGAGCAGTTCTTC
CASSPLQGAYNEQFF
>TRBD2|NA|TRBJ2-3|TRBV24-1
TGTGCCACCACCAACGAGGGAGGGGGCACAGATACGCAGTATTTT
CATTNEGGGTDTQYF
>TRBD1|NA|TRBJ2-7|TRBV6-1
TGTGCCAGCAGTGATAGGACAGGGCGAGTCGAGCAGTACTTC
CASSDRTGRVEQYF
>NA|NA|TRBJ2-7|TRBV30
TGTGCCTGGAGTCTCGGGGGACCCAACTACGAGCAGTACTTC
CAWSLGGPNYEQYF